This T cell receptor (beta chain) was documented in a study of post-analysis software for immune sequencing data. Study observations and caveats: Among a handful of TRBV segments more frequent in patients than controls were TRBV5-6, TRBV5-1 and TRBV20-1.

Unique molecular identifiers tagged the TCR beta cDNA libraries. TCRdb independently ran MiXCR on the PCR reads; one entry per CDR3 protein. The table has about 200,000 distinct CDR3 sequences, approximately 30% seen once; the top ten hold roughly 3.4%. Trimming removed 7 bases from V and 5 bases from J, with 11 bases in between. The CDR3 has 13 amino acids. In germline, CDR1 is WSHSY, CDR2 SAAADI. This clonotype appeared many times. Its antigen is not known. The sequencing sample was made of blood. This sequence joins TRBV10-2 and TRBJ2-2; D is unclear. This receptor was identified in a girl under 18 with multiple sclerosis. The CDR3 is CASNLHGTGELFF. The CDR3 nucleotides read TGCGCCAGCAACCTCCATGGGACCGGGGAGCTGTTTTTT.